This T cell receptor beta chain appears in the sequencing data of a study of T cell repertoires in cytomegalovirus infection. Study overall: Public TCR beta signatures indicated both CMV infection and matching HLA type. Findings of the study overall: HLA-C-restricted CMV-specific TCR beta clonotypes prevailed in the ex vivo response.

Trimming left V 10 bases short and J 7 bases short, with 17 bases between. The germline gives CDR1 MNHNS, CDR2 SASEGT. This CDR3 contains 12 residues. This clonotype was seen repeatedly, ten times or more. Its matching antigen is unknown. TCRdb reprocessed the reads via MiXCR and lists one record per CDR3 protein. Among around 170,000 distinct CDR3 sequences listed, 13% to 15% were seen once. The clonotype was recovered from a human donor in good health (CMV status not recorded). Some clones in this sample may be carry-over from other donors' samples. The sequenced sample was PBMCs. This chain connects TRBV6-1 to TRBJ2-7; weak D call: TRBD2 (5 bases). The CDR3 loop reads CATQPRTGEQYF. CDR3 nucleotide sequence: TGTGCCACACAACCCCGGACTGGTGAGCAGTACTTC.